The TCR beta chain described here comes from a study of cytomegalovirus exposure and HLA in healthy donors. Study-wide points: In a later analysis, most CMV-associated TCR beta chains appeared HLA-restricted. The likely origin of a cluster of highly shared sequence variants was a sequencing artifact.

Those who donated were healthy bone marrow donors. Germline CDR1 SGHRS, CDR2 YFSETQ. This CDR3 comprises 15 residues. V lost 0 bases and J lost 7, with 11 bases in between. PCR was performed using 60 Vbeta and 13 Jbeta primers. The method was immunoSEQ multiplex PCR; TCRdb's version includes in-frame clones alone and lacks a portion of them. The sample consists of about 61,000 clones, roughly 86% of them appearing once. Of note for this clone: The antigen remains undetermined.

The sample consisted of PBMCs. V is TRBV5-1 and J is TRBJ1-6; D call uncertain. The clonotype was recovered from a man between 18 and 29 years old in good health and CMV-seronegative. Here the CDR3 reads CASSLADGGNSPLHF. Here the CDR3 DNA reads TGCGCCAGCAGCTTGGCCGACGGAGGGAATTCACCCCTCCACTTT. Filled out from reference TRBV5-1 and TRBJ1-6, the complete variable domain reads KAGVTQTPRYLIKTRGQQVTLSCSPISGHRSVSWYQQTPGQGLQFLFEYFSETQRNKGNFPGRFSGRQFSNSRSEMNVSTLELGDSALYLCASSLADGGNSPLHFGNGTRLTVT.